The entry below gives a single TCR beta chain sequence along with its context. The data stem from a study of blood T cell repertoires in COVID-19. Study at large: PBMCs, B-cell-depleted T cells, or T cells provided the cDNA or gDNA that made up the material.

Clones were sequenced by immunoSEQ multiplex PCR, and TCRdb holds only the in-frame ones, with some missing. The repertoire holds 300,000 or so clones, with 89% as singletons. The CDR3 extends over 13 amino acids. V was cut by 4 bases and J by 4 bases, with 10 bases left in between. CDR1 is SNHLY and CDR2 is FYNNEI in the germline V gene. Exposed volunteers were people who met a COVID-19 case within 2 weeks before study entry. The chain uses TRBV2 and TRBJ1-2; D gene unclear. The specimen sequenced was PBMCs or T cells enriched from blood (not recorded which). The receptor was derived from a woman in her forties or fifties who had been exposed to COVID-19. CDR3 sequence: CASSVLESYGYTF. Here the CDR3 DNA reads TGTGCCAGCAGTGTACTGGAGAGCTATGGCTACACCTTC.